This TCR beta chain was identified during a study of blood T cell repertoires in COVID-19. Study-wide context: Samples came from the United States, Italy and Spain, spanning acute and convalescent COVID-19.

Sequencing used immunoSEQ multiplex PCR; TCRdb keeps in-frame clones, though not all of them. The sample lists about 74,000 clones; less than 95% were seen once. What was sequenced was peripheral blood. The receptor was derived from a woman aged 60-70 years with active COVID-19.

CDR3 in amino acids: CASSREGGAMGYEQYF. DNA of the CDR3: TGTGCCAGCAGCCGGGAGGGGGGCGCCATGGGCTACGAGCAGTACTTC. The V and J genes are TRBV7-2 and TRBJ2-7; 8 bases align to TRBD2. The CDR3 consists of 16 residues. The germline V gene has CDR1 SGHTA and CDR2 FQGNSA. Losses at the gene ends were 5 bases for V and 3 bases for J; bases not matched to a gene: 12.